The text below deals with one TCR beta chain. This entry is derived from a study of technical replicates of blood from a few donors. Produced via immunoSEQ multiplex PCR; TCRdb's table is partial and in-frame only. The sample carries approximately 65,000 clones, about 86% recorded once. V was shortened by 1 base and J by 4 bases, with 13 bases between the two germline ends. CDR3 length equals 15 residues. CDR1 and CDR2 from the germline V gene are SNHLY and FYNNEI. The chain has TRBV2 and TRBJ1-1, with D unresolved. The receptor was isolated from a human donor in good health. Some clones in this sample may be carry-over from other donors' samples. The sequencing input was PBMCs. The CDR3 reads CASSEGVPGGTEAFF. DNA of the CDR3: TGTGCCAGCAGTGAAGGGGTTCCGGGAGGCACTGAAGCTTTCTTT.